This is a list of T cell receptor beta chains from one sample in a study of post-analysis software for immune sequencing data. Using its own MiXCR run on the PCR reads, TCRdb lists one record per CDR3 protein. The repertoire consists of hundreds of thousands of distinct CDR3 sequences, with 30% occurring once and the leading ten covering roughly 0.54%. Sequencing was done on a sample of blood. The receptors come from a girl aged 5 to 17 with multiple sclerosis. Each CDR3 is given with its conserved first and last residue. The order of the fields is CDR3 length, V gene, J gene, CDR3 protein.

len: 19; v_gene: TRBV7-2; j_gene: TRBJ2-3; CDR3aa: CASSLDPAGIDPSTDTQYF
len: 12; v_gene: TRBV24-1; j_gene: TRBJ1-2; CDR3aa: CATSVRGQDYTF
len: 15; v_gene: TRBV19; j_gene: TRBJ2-2; CDR3aa: CASSKLAPITGELFF
len: 14; v_gene: TRBV3-1; j_gene: TRBJ1-5; CDR3aa: CASSPGRYNQPQHF
len: 16; v_gene: TRBV7-2; j_gene: TRBJ2-3; CDR3aa: CASSFVPGLGTDTQYF
len: 15; v_gene: TRBV6-5; j_gene: TRBJ1-1; CDR3aa: CASQPWRASRSEAFF
len: 17; v_gene: TRBV6-6; j_gene: TRBJ2-7; CDR3aa: CASSPSLGGGRSHEQYF
len: 14; v_gene: TRBV7-2; j_gene: TRBJ1-5; CDR3aa: CASSLLPWAVPQHF
len: 15; v_gene: TRBV7-2; j_gene: TRBJ1-2; CDR3aa: CASSLPPMGSYGYTF
len: 15; v_gene: TRBV10-3; j_gene: TRBJ2-1; CDR3aa: CAISESQRSYNERFF
len: 16; v_gene: TRBV6-5; j_gene: TRBJ2-7; CDR3aa: CASSYSWTSGPYEQYF
len: 13; v_gene: TRBV10-3; j_gene: TRBJ1-2; CDR3aa: CAISDSSGYGYTF
len: 16; v_gene: TRBV28; j_gene: TRBJ2-3; CDR3aa: CVSSLRLAGMTDTQYF
len: 16; v_gene: TRBV7-9; j_gene: TRBJ2-3; CDR3aa: CASRLAGGPSTDTQYF
len: 14; v_gene: TRBV7-9; j_gene: TRBJ2-5; CDR3aa: CASSLGHDKETQYF
len: 13; v_gene: TRBV5-1; j_gene: TRBJ2-3; CDR3aa: CASSLVGDGTQYF
len: 14; v_gene: TRBV20-1; j_gene: TRBJ2-7; CDR3aa: CSARDSGSDYEQYF
len: 17; v_gene: TRBV7-9; j_gene: TRBJ2-1; CDR3aa: CASSPMQGSSSYNEQFF
len: 16; v_gene: TRBV10-3; j_gene: TRBJ2-7; CDR3aa: CAIRTGTGRALYEQYF
len: 14; v_gene: TRBV27; j_gene: TRBJ2-7; CDR3aa: CASSWNRASQKQYF
len: 14; v_gene: TRBV9; j_gene: TRBJ2-3; CDR3aa: CASSVGPLGDTQYF
len: 12; v_gene: TRBV20-1; j_gene: TRBJ2-7; CDR3aa: CSASGPSYEQYF
len: 14; v_gene: TRBV10-3; j_gene: TRBJ2-2; CDR3aa: CAISGQGPTGELFF
len: 13; v_gene: TRBV7-8; j_gene: TRBJ2-1; CDR3aa: CASSGDPYNEQFF
len: 14; v_gene: TRBV28; j_gene: TRBJ2-1; CDR3aa: CASSFMGGYNEQFF
len: 16; v_gene: TRBV7-2; j_gene: TRBJ2-3; CDR3aa: CASSVSGGQTTDTQYF
len: 14; v_gene: TRBV20-1; j_gene: TRBJ2-3; CDR3aa: CSAPRGIAEDTQYF
len: 15; v_gene: TRBV9; j_gene: TRBJ2-5; CDR3aa: CASSSYRGAWETQYF
len: 16; v_gene: TRBV5-6; j_gene: TRBJ2-3; CDR3aa: CASSPLRDRGADTQYF
len: 17; v_gene: TRBV4-1; j_gene: TRBJ2-1; CDR3aa: CASSQAALASGDNEQFF
len: 16; v_gene: TRBV20-1; j_gene: TRBJ1-2; CDR3aa: CSAHGQGKSQDYGYTF
len: 13; v_gene: TRBV20-1; j_gene: TRBJ2-7; CDR3aa: CSVWDIGIYEQYF
len: 15; v_gene: TRBV20-1; j_gene: TRBJ2-3; CDR3aa: CSARGVAGNPDTQYF
len: 17; v_gene: TRBV11-2; j_gene: TRBJ2-2; CDR3aa: CASSLSGLGPTTGELFF
len: 14; v_gene: TRBV10-3; j_gene: TRBJ2-7; CDR3aa: CAIRVGQGAYEQYF
len: 15; v_gene: TRBV5-1; j_gene: TRBJ1-1; CDR3aa: CASSWTGQGDTEAFF
len: 15; v_gene: TRBV7-2; j_gene: TRBJ2-7; CDR3aa: CASSLEGGPLYEQYF
len: 13; v_gene: TRBV7-2; j_gene: TRBJ2-3; CDR3aa: CASNYILGDTQYF
len: 18; v_gene: TRBV12-3/TRBV12-4; j_gene: TRBJ2-1; CDR3aa: CASSFRQGEVFRGNEQFF
len: 14; v_gene: TRBV6-2/TRBV6-3; j_gene: TRBJ1-2; CDR3aa: CASRNRGQGDGYTF
len: 14; v_gene: TRBV29-1; j_gene: TRBJ1-1; CDR3aa: CSVRAAAGVTEAFF
len: 15; v_gene: TRBV7-2; j_gene: TRBJ1-2; CDR3aa: CASSFDPNPFDGYTF
len: 16; v_gene: TRBV5-1; j_gene: TRBJ2-2; CDR3aa: CASSLRTRGHTGELFF
len: 18; v_gene: TRBV7-2; j_gene: TRBJ2-3; CDR3aa: CASSIGLAGGPWGDTQYF
len: 12; v_gene: TRBV5-8; j_gene: TRBJ1-5; CDR3aa: CASSGVVGPQHF